These 24 T cell receptor beta chains were sequenced from one sample in a study of blood T cell repertoires in COVID-19. TCRdb's copy holds only in-frame clones and misses some; the assay was immunoSEQ multiplex PCR. The table includes around 150,000 clones, 80% detected once. The material sequenced was PBMCs or T cells enriched from blood (not recorded which). The receptors derive from a woman in her sixties who had recovered from COVID-19.

The chain carries TRBV10-2 and TRBJ1-6; 8 positions agree with TRBD1. In germline, CDR1 is WSHSY, CDR2 SAAADI. The CDR3 contains 16 residues. Trimming took 2 bases from V and 7 from J; bases not matched to a gene: 7. Written as DNA, the CDR3 is TGCGCCAGCAGTGAGCCAGGGGGCTCAGAAAATTCACCCCTCCACTTT. Translation gives CASSEPGGSENSPLHF.

The chain carries TRBV10-2 and TRBJ1-4, with D unclear. The germline V gene encodes CDR1 WSHSY and CDR2 SAAADI. Deletions cut 8 bases from V and 8 bases from J, with 15 bases between. CDR3 size: 13 residues. The CDR3 nucleotides read TGCGCCAGCCCGCCGGGGTTGGAGGAAAAACTGTTTTTT. This sequence encodes CASPPGLEEKLFF.

This clone has ten or more counts. The chain carries TRBV20-1 and TRBJ1-2, with 7 bases fitting TRBD1. The germline gives CDR1 DFQATT, CDR2 SNEGSKA (reference sequence). CDR3 length equals 9 residues. CDR3 nucleotides: TGCAGGAACAGGGGTGGCTACACCTTC. Protein: CRNRGGYTF.

This clone was seen a single time. The V call is TRBV21-1, the J call TRBJ2-4; TRBD1 was called by the table and not checked on the DNA. TRBV21-1 is termed a pseudogene. The CDR3 runs to 13 residues. CDR3 DNA: TGTGCCAGCTGTGGACAGGGGCCAAACATTCAGTACTTC. As protein: CASCGQGPNIQYF.

The gene calls are TRBV19 and TRBJ2-1, with 9 bases matching TRBD2. V was clipped by 7 bases and J by 1 base; unmatched bases: 5. Germline CDR1 LNHDA, CDR2 SQIVND (reference sequence). The CDR3 contains 15 residues. The CDR3 sequence is CASKVSGGSYNEQFF. For the CDR3, the DNA is TGTGCCAGTAAGGTCAGCGGGGGGTCCTACAATGAGCAGTTCTTC.

The chain is built from TRBV2 and TRBJ2-3; a possible D gene is TRBD1 (6 bases). The length of the CDR3 is 14 residues. The germline V gene has CDR1 SNHLY and CDR2 FYNNEI. Trimming cost V 6 bases and J 4 bases, with 14 bases left between them. The CDR3 coding sequence is TGTGCCAGCAGGACAGGTTTTGGGGCAGATACGCAGTATTTT. Its translation: CASRTGFGADTQYF.

The chain is built from TRBV30 and TRBJ1-1; D possibly corresponds to TRBD1 (5 bases). Trimming left V 0 bases short and J 0 bases short, with 23 bases between. Germline V gives CDR1 GTSNPN, CDR2 SVGIG (reference sequence). The CDR3 sequence is 19 residues long. The CDR3 spells CAWSVLVLGRGLVNTEAFF. The CDR3, as DNA: TGTGCCTGGAGTGTATTAGTCCTAGGGAGGGGACTGGTGAACACTGAAGCTTTCTTT. The full variable domain, with the rest looked up from reference TRBV30 and TRBJ1-1, is SQTIHQWPATLVQPVGSPLSLECTVEGTSNPNLYWYRQAAGRGLQLLFYSVGIGQISSEVPQNLSASRPQDRQFILSSKKLLLSDSGFYLCAWSVLVLGRGLVNTEAFFGQGTRLTVV.

This clone came up a few times. The rearrangement links TRBV2 to TRBJ1-2; no reliable D call. This CDR3 spans 14 amino acids. Trimming left V 7 bases short and J 2 bases short, with 14 bases between. Germline CDR1 reads SNHLY; CDR2 reads FYNNEI. The CDR3: CASILELLNYGYTF. Written as DNA, the CDR3 is TGTGCCAGCATCCTAGAGCTCCTGAACTATGGCTACACCTTC.

The chain carries TRBV7-2 and TRBJ1-1; 7 bases are shared with TRBD1. V gave up 2 bases and J gave up 3 bases; unmatched junction bases: 6. CDR1 SGHTA and CDR2 FQGNSA come from the germline V gene. CDR3 length equals 15 residues. CDR3 protein: CASSLKTGWDTEAFF. CDR3 DNA: TGTGCCAGCAGCTTAAAGACAGGGTGGGACACTGAAGCTTTCTTT.

This clone has only a few counts. The chain employs TRBV4-1 and TRBJ2-7, with no clear D. The CDR3 spans 13 residues. CDR1 and CDR2 (germline): MGHRA, YSYEKL. V lost 0 bases and J lost 5, with 8 bases in between. CDR3 bases: TGCGCCAGCAGCCAAGATCGGCAGGACGAGCAGTACTTC. This sequence encodes CASSQDRQDEQYF.

This rearrangement joins TRBV6-6 to TRBJ2-3; 13 positions agree with TRBD2. The trim removed 6 bases at V and 0 bases at J, leaving 3 bases unmatched. Germline V gene data show CDR1 as MNHNY and CDR2 as SVGAGI (reference sequence). CDR3 size: 16 residues. The DNA for the CDR3 is TGTGCCAGCAGAACGACTAGCGGGGGGAGCACAGATACGCAGTATTTT. Encoded protein: CASRTTSGGSTDTQYF.

The chain links TRBV15 to TRBJ2-7, with a tentative D call TRBD2 (5 bases). This CDR3 region has 16 residues. V lost 1 base and J lost 3, with 16 bases in between. Germline assignment: CDR1 LNHNV and CDR2 YYDKDF (reference sequence). In DNA, the CDR3 is TGTGCCACCAGCAGAGCCGAGGGCGGAGCTGTCTACGAGCAGTACTTC. Residues: CATSRAEGGAVYEQYF.

The rearrangement joins TRBV3-1 (or the pseudogene TRBV3-2) to TRBJ1-1; D is perhaps TRBD1 (5 bases). Trimming left V 3 bases short and J 1 base short, with 24 bases between. The germline V gene has CDR1 LGHDT and CDR2 YNNKEL (reference sequence). There are 19 residues in the CDR3. CDR3 amino acids: CASSHLKMGSGGKNTEAFF. The CDR3 region has the DNA TGTGCCAGCAGCCATCTCAAGATGGGCTCTGGGGGGAAGAACACTGAAGCTTTCTTT.

This chain's CDR3 is CAWSNRDRAYEQYF. The CDR3 DNA is TGTGCCTGGAGTAACCGGGACAGAGCCTACGAGCAGTACTTC. The gene calls are TRBV30 and TRBJ2-7; 7 bases map to TRBD1. Losses at the gene ends were 2 bases for V and 2 bases for J; bases not matched to a gene: 6. Germline assignment: CDR1 GTSNPN and CDR2 SVGIG (reference sequence). The CDR3 extends over 14 amino acids.

This rearrangement joins TRBV24-1 to TRBJ2-4; tentatively, D is TRBD1 (5 bases). The germline CDR1 and CDR2 sequences are KGHDR and SFDVKD. The CDR3 is made up of 17 amino acids. Trimming removed 4 bases from V and 0 bases from J, with 15 bases in between. CDR3 bases: TGTGCCACCAGTGAGGCAGGGCAGACCCTAGCCAAAAACATTCAGTACTTC. It translates to CATSEAGQTLAKNIQYF.

The V gene is TRBV6-5, the J gene TRBJ2-6; 9 bases are a match to TRBD1. Germline V gene sequence: CDR1 MNHEY, CDR2 SVGAGI. The trim removed 6 bases at V and 2 bases at J, leaving 2 bases unmatched. The CDR3 extends over 15 amino acids. The CDR3 DNA follows: TGTGCCAGCAGGCGACAGGGGGCTGGGGCCAACGTCCTGACTTTC. It translates to CASRRQGAGANVLTF.

The V and J genes are TRBV4-1 and TRBJ2-1; 10 bases fit TRBD2. Unmatched junction bases numbered 5, after V lost 4 bases and J lost 5 bases. CDR3 length: 15 amino acids. From germline, CDR1 is MGHRA and CDR2 YSYEKL. CDR3 sequence: CASSLGLAWNNEQFF. In DNA, the CDR3 is TGCGCCAGCAGCCTGGGACTAGCGTGGAACAATGAGCAGTTCTTC.

Only one count was recorded for this clone. The V call is TRBV30, the J call TRBJ2-1, with 10 bases aligning to TRBD2. There are 19 residues in the CDR3. The germline V gene has CDR1 GTSNPN and CDR2 SVGIG (reference sequence). The V segment lost 3 bases and the J segment 7 bases; nucleotides outside the gene matches: 21. The CDR3 loop reads CAWRTGLAGVGGLINEQFF. CDR3 DNA: TGTGCCTGGAGAACGGGGCTAGCGGGGGTCGGGGGCCTTATTAATGAGCAGTTCTTC.

This clone was counted at least ten times. V and J are TRBV20-1 and TRBJ1-5; weak D call: TRBD1 (5 bases). CDR3 length: 13 residues. Looked up from germline, CDR1 is DFQATT and CDR2 is SNEGSKA (reference sequence). Trimming shortened V by 3 bases and J by 5 bases, and 11 bases separated the two germline ends. Here the CDR3 reads CSASGWGDQPQHF. DNA for the CDR3: TGCAGTGCTAGTGGTTGGGGGGATCAGCCCCAGCATTTT.

About this clone: The junction does not match germline at one end; this may be a read error. The rearrangement joins TRBV12-3 or TRBV12-4 to TRBJ1-2; D remains ambiguous. The CDR3 consists of 12 residues. In DNA form, the CDR3 reads TGTGCCAGCAGTTGGAGGATTTCAGGAGGGCCCTTC. Its translation: CASSWRISGGPF.

This clone has a single count. The J gene is TRBJ2-7, the V gene TRBV20-1; TRBD2 is a possible D gene (6 bases). The V gene's germline CDR1 is DFQATT and CDR2 SNEGSKA (reference sequence). The CDR3 contains 13 residues. Trimming removed 3 bases from V and 0 bases from J, with 9 bases in between. CDR3 amino acids: CSASRTNSYEQYF. The CDR3 DNA is TGCAGTGCTAGTAGGACTAACTCCTACGAGCAGTACTTC.

This chain joins TRBV15 and TRBJ2-3, with D possibly being TRBD2 (7 bases). The length of the CDR3 is 19 residues. V dropped 1 base and J dropped 3 bases, with 23 bases sitting between them. Germline V gives CDR1 LNHNV, CDR2 YYDKDF (reference sequence). The CDR3 DNA reads as TGTGCCACCAGCAGAGGGAGCCGGGGGCTAGCGGCGATAACAGATACGCAGTATTTT. Translation: CATSRGSRGLAAITDTQYF.

This clone occurred once. This rearrangement joins TRBV12-5 to TRBJ2-3; 7 nucleotides match TRBD1. Germline values: CDR1 LGHNT, CDR2 FRNRAP. The CDR3 totals 14 residues. The junction had 2 bases not matched to a gene; V was cut back by 1 base and J by 4 bases. CDR3 amino acids: CASGLGQGPDTQYF. DNA for the CDR3: TGTGCTAGTGGTTTGGGACAGGGCCCAGATACGCAGTATTTT. The variable domain in full, with the rest retrieved from reference TRBV12-5 and TRBJ2-3, is DARVTQTPRHKVTEMGQEVTMRCQPILGHNTVFWYRQTMMQGLELLAYFRNRAPLDDSGMPKDRFSAEMPDATLATLKIQPSEPRDSAVYFCASGLGQGPDTQYFGPGTRLTVL.

This chain connects TRBV4-1 to TRBJ1-1, with a weak D call TRBD1 (5 bases). V lost 4 bases and J 3 bases, leaving 15 bases between the germline ends. The germline gives CDR1 MGHRA, CDR2 YSYEKL. This CDR3 is built from 15 residues. CDR3 in amino acids: CASSPGRDWDTEAFF. CDR3 nucleotide sequence: TGCGCCAGCAGCCCCGGTAGGGACTGGGACACTGAAGCTTTCTTT.